This entry describes one T cell receptor beta chain. Its antigen specificity is not known. One base away there is no much larger clone; base qualities are not given. Instead of sorted cells or RNA, genomic DNA extracted from peripheral blood served as the source for amplifying TCR beta rearrangements. The CDR3 spans 15 residues, from the cysteine through the phenylalanine. CDR3 DNA only is kept here, 45 bases in frame from base 1. Ends trimmed: V by 1 base, J by 2 bases; bases unmatched to a gene: 2. The data originate from a study of T cell repertoires in aging, cancer and after chemotherapy (dated by TCRdb to about 2019). The study in broad terms: Six donor age groups were covered, ranging from 30 or younger up to 70 or older, and each group contained at least three individuals. In total, the full dataset held 8.5 million to 9.5 million TCR reads. The study profiled peripheral blood TCR beta repertoires from healthy donors and cancer patients to examine immunoaging and T cell reconstitution after chemotherapy. Control TCR repertoires from healthy donors were recorded across several months to years, and re-sampling revealed clear clonal overlap. A cohort of 220 or so cancer patients (around 94 with hematological and some 120 with solid cancers) was assembled, and approximately 95 healthy donors were included as a reference group. What the study reported, not specific to this receptor: Median generation probability increased over the chemotherapy interval in both cancer cohorts, suggesting repertoire reconstitution through rebound thymic output. The authors noted that the repertoire data do not allow conclusions about immunological memory after chemotherapy. Compared with age-matched healthy donors, untreated patients with either hematological or solid cancers had significantly lower TCR diversity in the blood along with higher clonality. In healthy donors, the drop in TCR diversity with age came mainly from a loss of richness, whereas in cancer patients a loss of evenness also played a part.

Multiplex touch-down PCR with a mixed TRB-A/B primer pool was used to amplify rearranged TRB sequences covering the V, D and J segments. Illumina adapters and sample indices were added to the amplicons in two consecutive PCR reactions performed with Phusion HS II polymerase. Amplicons were gel-purified with the NucleoSpin Gel and PCR Clean-up kit, then checked with Qubit and an Agilent 2100 Bioanalyzer. The libraries were sequenced on an Illumina MiSeq with 600-cycle, single-indexed, paired-end runs. As for the authors' bioinformatics: MiXCR versions 2.12 and 3.0.5 were used to process TRB sequences. A clone was defined as each unique CDR3 nucleotide sequence, and only productive sequences supported by at least two reads were kept. The repertoire metrics were Shannon diversity, evenness, clonality (calculated as one minus evenness), and diversity profiles parameterized by alpha from 0 to 5. The IGoR algorithm was used to compute generation probabilities of clones in paired pre- and post-chemotherapy samples. The public reads were quality trimmed at Q25 with fastp and then assembled into clones with MiXCR by TCRdb, keeping productive beta chains. Each entry is one CDR3 protein sequence, shown with its most common DNA and genes. The V and J calls follow TCRdb's processing rather than the paper's. Across this sample there are under 12,000 distinct CDR3 sequences, with more than 35% seen only once. The top ten constitute over 7% of the sample.

The sequenced material came from blood. The chain employs TRBV12-3 or TRBV12-4 and TRBJ2-5; TRBD2 fits 9 bases in the junction. This receptor was taken from a human donor in good health. The nucleotides read TGTGCCAGCAGTTTAGTAGCGGGAGCGCAAGAGACCCAGTACTTC. Its protein product is CASSLVAGAQETQYF.